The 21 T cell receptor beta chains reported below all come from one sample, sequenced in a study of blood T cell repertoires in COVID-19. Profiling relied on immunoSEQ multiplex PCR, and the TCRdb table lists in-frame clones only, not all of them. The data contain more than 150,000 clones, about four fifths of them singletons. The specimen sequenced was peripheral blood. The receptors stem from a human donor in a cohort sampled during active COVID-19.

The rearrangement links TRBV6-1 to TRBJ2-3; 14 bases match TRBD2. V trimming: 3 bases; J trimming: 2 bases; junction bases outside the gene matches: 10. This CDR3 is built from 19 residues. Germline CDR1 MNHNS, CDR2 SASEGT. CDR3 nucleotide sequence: TGTGCCAGCAGTGATATTGGACTAGCGGGGGGTTCCGCCACAGATACGCAGTATTTT. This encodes CASSDIGLAGGSATDTQYF.

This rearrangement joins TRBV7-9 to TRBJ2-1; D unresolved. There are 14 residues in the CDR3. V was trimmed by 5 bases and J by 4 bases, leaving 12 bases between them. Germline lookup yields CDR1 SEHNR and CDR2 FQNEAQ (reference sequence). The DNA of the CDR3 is TGTGCCAGCAGCAATGGCGGTAGGTACAATGAGCAGTTCTTC. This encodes CASSNGGRYNEQFF.

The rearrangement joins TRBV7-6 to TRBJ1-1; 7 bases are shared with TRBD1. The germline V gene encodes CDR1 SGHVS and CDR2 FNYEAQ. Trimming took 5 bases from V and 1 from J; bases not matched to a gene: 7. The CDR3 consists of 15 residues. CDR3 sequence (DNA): TGTGCCAGCAGCGGCTCACAGGGGACGAACACTGAAGCTTTCTTT. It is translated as CASSGSQGTNTEAFF.

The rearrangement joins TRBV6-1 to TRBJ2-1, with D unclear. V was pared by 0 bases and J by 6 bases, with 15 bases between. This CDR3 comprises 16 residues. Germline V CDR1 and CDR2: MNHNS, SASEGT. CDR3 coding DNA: TGTGCCAGCAGTGAAGCCGTGAGTTGGGCAAGCAATGAGCAGTTCTTC. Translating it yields CASSEAVSWASNEQFF.

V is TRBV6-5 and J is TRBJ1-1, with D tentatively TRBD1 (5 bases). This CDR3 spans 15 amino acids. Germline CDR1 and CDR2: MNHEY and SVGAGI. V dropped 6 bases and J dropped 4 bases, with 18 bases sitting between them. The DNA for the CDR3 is TGTGCCAGCAGCCGAGGAGGGGAAAGAGGCACTGAAGCTTTCTTT. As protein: CASSRGGERGTEAFF.

CDR3 bases: TGTGCCAGCTCATTGTCAGGGGACAGGGGAGAGACCCAGTACTTC. This sequence encodes CASSLSGDRGETQYF. The V gene is TRBV18, the J gene TRBJ2-5; 10 bases line up with TRBD1. CDR3 length: 15 residues. Germline-derived CDR1 and CDR2 are KGHSH and LQKENI. The V segment lost 5 bases and the J segment 4 bases; nucleotides outside the gene matches: 7.

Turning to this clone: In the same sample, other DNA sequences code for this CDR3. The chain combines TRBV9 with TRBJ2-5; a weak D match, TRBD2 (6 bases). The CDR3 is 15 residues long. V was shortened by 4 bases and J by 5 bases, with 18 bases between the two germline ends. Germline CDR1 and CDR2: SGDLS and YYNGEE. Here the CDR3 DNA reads TGTGCCAGCAGCTCAAGGGGAGGAGGTCAGGAGACCCAGTACTTC. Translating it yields CASSSRGGGQETQYF.

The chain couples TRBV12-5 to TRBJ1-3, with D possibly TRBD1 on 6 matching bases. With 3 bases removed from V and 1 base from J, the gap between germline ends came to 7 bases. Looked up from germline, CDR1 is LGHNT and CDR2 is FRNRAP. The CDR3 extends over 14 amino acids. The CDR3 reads CASGLTGSGNTIYF. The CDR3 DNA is TGTGCTAGTGGTTTAACAGGGTCTGGAAACACCATATATTTT.

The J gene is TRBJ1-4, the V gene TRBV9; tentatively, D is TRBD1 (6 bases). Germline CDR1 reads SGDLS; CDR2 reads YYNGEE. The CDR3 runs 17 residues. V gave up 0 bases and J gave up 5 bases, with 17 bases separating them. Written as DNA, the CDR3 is TGTGCCAGCAGCGTAGGCCCATACCCCCAGGGGAATGAAAAACTGTTTTTT. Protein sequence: CASSVGPYPQGNEKLFF.

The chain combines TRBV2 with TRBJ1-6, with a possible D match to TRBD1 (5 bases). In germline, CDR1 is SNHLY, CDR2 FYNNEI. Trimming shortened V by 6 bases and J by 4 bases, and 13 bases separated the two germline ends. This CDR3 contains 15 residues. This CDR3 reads CASSLGSGYNSPLHF. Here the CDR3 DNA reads TGTGCCAGCAGCCTTGGGTCAGGGTATAATTCACCCCTCCACTTT.

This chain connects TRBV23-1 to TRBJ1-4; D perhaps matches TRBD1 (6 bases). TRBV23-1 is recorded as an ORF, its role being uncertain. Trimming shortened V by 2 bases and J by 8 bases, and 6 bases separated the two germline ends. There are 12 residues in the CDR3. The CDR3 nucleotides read TGCGCCAGCAGTCAAGACAGGGAAAAACTGTTTTTT. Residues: CASSQDREKLFF.

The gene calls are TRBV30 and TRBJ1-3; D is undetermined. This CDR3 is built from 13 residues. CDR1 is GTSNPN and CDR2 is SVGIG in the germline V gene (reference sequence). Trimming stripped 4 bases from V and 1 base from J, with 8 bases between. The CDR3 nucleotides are TGTGCCTGGATCGGAGAGTCTGGAAACACCATATATTTT. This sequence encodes CAWIGESGNTIYF.

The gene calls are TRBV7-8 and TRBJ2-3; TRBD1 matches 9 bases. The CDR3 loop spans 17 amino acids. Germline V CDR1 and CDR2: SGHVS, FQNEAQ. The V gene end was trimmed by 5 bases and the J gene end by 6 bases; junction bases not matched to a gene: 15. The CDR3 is CASSPRVGTGFPDTQYF. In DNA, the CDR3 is TGTGCCAGCAGCCCCCGGGTCGGGACAGGGTTTCCGGATACGCAGTATTTT.

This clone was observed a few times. In DNA, the CDR3 is TGTGCCAGCAGCCCTACAGGGGACGGAAACACCATATATTTT. Amino acids: CASSPTGDGNTIYF. The chain carries TRBV11-2 and TRBJ1-3, with 7 bases matching TRBD1. V was clipped by 5 bases and J by 4 bases; unmatched bases: 5. CDR3 length equals 14 residues. Germline CDR1 SGHAT, CDR2 FQNNGV.

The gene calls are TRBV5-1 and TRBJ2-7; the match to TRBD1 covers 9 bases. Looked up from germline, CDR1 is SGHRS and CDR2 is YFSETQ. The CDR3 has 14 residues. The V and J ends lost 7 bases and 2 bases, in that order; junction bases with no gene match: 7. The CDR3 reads CASGPGQGTYEQYF. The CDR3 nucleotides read TGCGCCAGCGGACCGGGACAGGGTACCTACGAGCAGTACTTC.

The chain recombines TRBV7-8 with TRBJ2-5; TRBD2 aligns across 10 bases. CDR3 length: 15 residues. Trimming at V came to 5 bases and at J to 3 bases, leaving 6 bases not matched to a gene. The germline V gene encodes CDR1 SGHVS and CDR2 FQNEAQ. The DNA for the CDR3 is TGTGCCAGCAGCCCGCGGACTAGCGGTGAAGAGACCCAGTACTTC. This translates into CASSPRTSGEETQYF.

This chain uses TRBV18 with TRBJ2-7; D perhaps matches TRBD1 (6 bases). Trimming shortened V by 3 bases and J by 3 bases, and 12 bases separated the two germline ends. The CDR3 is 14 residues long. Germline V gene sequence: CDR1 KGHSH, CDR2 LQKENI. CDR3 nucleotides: TGTGCCAGCTCACCTAGCCAAGGGGGCTACGAGCAGTACTTC. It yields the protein CASSPSQGGYEQYF.

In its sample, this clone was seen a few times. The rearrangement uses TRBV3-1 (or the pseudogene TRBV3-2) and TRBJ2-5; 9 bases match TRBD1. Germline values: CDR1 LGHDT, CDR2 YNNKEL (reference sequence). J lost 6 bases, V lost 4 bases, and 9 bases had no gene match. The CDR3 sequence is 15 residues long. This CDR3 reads CASSPGQGRLKTQYF. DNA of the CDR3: TGTGCCAGCAGCCCCGGACAGGGGCGATTGAAGACCCAGTACTTC.

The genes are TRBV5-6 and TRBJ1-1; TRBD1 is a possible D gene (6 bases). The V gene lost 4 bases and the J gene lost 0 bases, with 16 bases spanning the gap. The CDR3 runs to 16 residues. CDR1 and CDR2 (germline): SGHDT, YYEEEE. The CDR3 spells CASSPPQGTMNTEAFF. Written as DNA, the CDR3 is TGTGCCAGCAGCCCCCCCCAGGGGACAATGAACACTGAAGCTTTCTTT.

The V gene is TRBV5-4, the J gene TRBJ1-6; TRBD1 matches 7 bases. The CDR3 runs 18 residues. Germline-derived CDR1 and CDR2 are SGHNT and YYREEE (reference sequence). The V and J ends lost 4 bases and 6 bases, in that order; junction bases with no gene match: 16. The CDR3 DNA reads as TGTGCCAGCAGCGTGACCCGGGACAGCCACCGGTTTAATTCACCCCTCCACTTT. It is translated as CASSVTRDSHRFNSPLHF.

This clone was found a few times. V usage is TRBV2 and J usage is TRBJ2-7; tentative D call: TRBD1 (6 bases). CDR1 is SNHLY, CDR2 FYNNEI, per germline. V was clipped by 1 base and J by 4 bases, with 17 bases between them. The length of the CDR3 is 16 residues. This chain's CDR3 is CASSEESRGPAYEQYF. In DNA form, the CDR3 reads TGTGCCAGCAGTGAAGAGTCCAGGGGACCTGCTTACGAGCAGTACTTC.